Presented here are 30 T cell receptor beta chains from one specimen sequenced in a study of cytomegalovirus exposure and HLA in healthy donors. The PCR contained 60 Vbeta and 13 Jbeta primers. The assay was immunoSEQ multiplex PCR, and TCRdb's table has in-frame clones only and misses some. Here the sample spans around 150,000 clones, over 60% being singletons. The sample consisted of PBMCs. The receptors were gathered from a woman aged 45-65 years in good health and CMV-seropositive.

The rearrangement uses TRBV7-2 and TRBJ2-7; 11 nucleotides match TRBD1. After removal of 5 bases from V and 8 bases from J, the junction contained 8 bases not matched to a gene. Germline CDR1 and CDR2: SGHTA and FQGNSA. The CDR3 totals 14 residues. As DNA, the CDR3 is TGTGCCAGCAGCCCCGGGACAGGGGGTGTTAAGCAGTACTTC. Protein: CASSPGTGGVKQYF.

The chain joins TRBV15 to TRBJ2-5; 8 bases map to TRBD1. The V gene end was trimmed by 3 bases and the J gene end by 4 bases; junction bases not matched to a gene: 7. CDR1 LNHNV and CDR2 YYDKDF come from the germline V gene (reference sequence). CDR3 length: 15 residues. CDR3 amino acids: CATSRLQGARETQYF. CDR3 DNA: TGTGCCACCAGCAGGCTGCAGGGGGCGAGAGAGACCCAGTACTTC.

This clone was detected only a few times. V gene TRBV6-1 combines with J gene TRBJ1-1; 7 bases fit TRBD1. The CDR3 totals 14 residues. The germline CDR1 and CDR2 sequences are MNHNS and SASEGT. After removal of 8 bases from V and 0 bases from J, the junction contained 6 bases not matched to a gene. DNA for the CDR3: TGTGCCAGCCCGAAAGACAGGGTGAACACTGAAGCTTTCTTT. It specifies CASPKDRVNTEAFF.

The rearrangement links TRBV2 to TRBJ2-1; no clear D. This CDR3 is built from 13 residues. Trimming pared 6 bases from V and 3 bases from J, leaving 9 bases between. The germline CDR1 and CDR2 sequences are SNHLY and FYNNEI. The CDR3 region is CASRILLYNEQFF. The CDR3 DNA follows: TGTGCCAGCAGGATCTTACTCTACAATGAGCAGTTCTTC.

The V and J genes are TRBV5-1 and TRBJ1-2; TRBD1 matches 11 bases. Per the germline V gene, CDR1 is SGHRS and CDR2 is YFSETQ. The CDR3 length is 15 residues. With 4 bases clipped from V and 6 bases from J, the junction kept 8 bases outside the gene matches. This chain's CDR3 is CASSPRTGGTDGYTF. CDR3 in DNA: TGCGCCAGCAGCCCGAGGACAGGGGGCACCGATGGCTACACCTTC. Filled out from reference TRBV5-1 and TRBJ1-2, the complete variable domain reads KAGVTQTPRYLIKTRGQQVTLSCSPISGHRSVSWYQQTPGQGLQFLFEYFSETQRNKGNFPGRFSGRQFSNSRSEMNVSTLELGDSALYLCASSPRTGGTDGYTFGSGTRLTVV.

This clone was seen a single time. The rearrangement links TRBV27 to TRBJ2-7; 12 positions match TRBD2. The CDR3 runs 15 residues. Germline loops: CDR1 MNHEY, CDR2 SMNVEV (reference sequence). Germline trimming cut 3 bases from V and 5 bases from J; bases unmatched to any gene: 5. The CDR3 reads CASSFSRTSGNEQYF. The CDR3 DNA is TGTGCCAGCAGTTTCTCGCGGACTAGCGGGAACGAGCAGTACTTC.

This chain uses TRBV10-3 with TRBJ2-7; possibly TRBD1 for D (5 bases). CDR3 length equals 15 residues. Trimming left V 3 bases short and J 4 bases short, with 16 bases between. CDR1 and CDR2 (germline): ENHRY, SYGVKD. For the CDR3, the DNA is TGTGCCATCAGTGATTCCGACCGGACACCTTACGAGCAGTACTTC. Its protein product is CAISDSDRTPYEQYF.

The CDR3 region is CASSPPGDYEQYF. The CDR3 DNA reads as TGTGCCAGCTCACCGCCGGGAGACTACGAGCAGTACTTC. This rearrangement joins TRBV18 to TRBJ2-7; maybe TRBD2 (6 bases). Germline-derived CDR1 and CDR2 are KGHSH and LQKENI. Trimming cost V 3 bases and J 3 bases, with 9 bases left between them. The CDR3 totals 13 residues.

On this clone: Within the sample, other DNA sequences also encode this same CDR3. The chain recombines TRBV7-2 with TRBJ2-5; 10 bases agree with TRBD2. The CDR3 length is 16 residues. V gave up 1 base and J gave up 5 bases; unmatched junction bases: 7. Germline CDR1 SGHTA, CDR2 FQGNSA. The CDR3 loop is CASSLVASGGWETQYF. In DNA, the CDR3 is TGTGCCAGCAGCTTAGTCGCTAGCGGGGGTTGGGAGACCCAGTACTTC.

This clone was observed a few times. The chain combines TRBV6-6 with TRBJ1-5; tentatively, D is TRBD1 (5 bases). The V end lost 3 bases, the J end lost 4 bases, and 13 bases lay between the germline ends. This CDR3 has 15 amino acids. The germline V gene has CDR1 MNHNY and CDR2 SVGAGI (reference sequence). Here the CDR3 reads CASSYEGVRNQPQHF. DNA for the CDR3: TGTGCCAGCAGTTATGAAGGGGTCCGGAATCAGCCCCAGCATTTT.

The chain uses TRBV5-5 and TRBJ1-4; D is perhaps TRBD1 (5 bases). V was clipped by 3 bases and J by 7 bases, with 10 bases between them. The CDR3 has 13 residues. Germline assignment: CDR1 SGHKS and CDR2 YYEKEE (reference sequence). The CDR3 DNA reads as TGTGCCAGCAGCTGGGGCGGGAGTGAAAAACTGTTTTTT. Translation gives CASSWGGSEKLFF.

The chain links TRBV13 to TRBJ1-1, with TRBD1 matching 7 bases. Germline CDR1 PRHDT, CDR2 FYEKMQ (reference sequence). V trimming: 5 bases; J trimming: 1 base; junction bases outside the gene matches: 7. The CDR3 is 15 amino acids. The CDR3 protein is CASSPPGDRNTEAFF. For the CDR3, the DNA is TGTGCCAGCAGCCCCCCCGGGGACAGGAACACTGAAGCTTTCTTT.

This chain uses TRBV2 with TRBJ1-5, with a tentative D call TRBD1 (6 bases). Germline assignment: CDR1 SNHLY and CDR2 FYNNEI. V dropped 5 bases and J dropped 9 bases, with 11 bases sitting between them. The CDR3 has 12 residues. The CDR3 loop is CASSSPRGPQHF. CDR3 bases: TGTGCCAGCAGTTCCCCCAGGGGGCCCCAGCATTTT.

A note on this clone: At the DNA level, this CDR3 is encoded by other sequences in the same sample as well. This chain joins TRBV25-1 and TRBJ1-3, with TRBD1 matching over 8 bases. With V trimmed by 6 bases and J by 0 bases, 1 base remained unmatched. CDR1 is MGHDK and CDR2 is SYGVNS in the germline V gene. CDR3 length: 14 amino acids. The CDR3 sequence is CASSDRGSGNTIYF. The CDR3, as DNA: TGTGCCAGCAGCGACAGGGGCTCTGGAAACACCATATATTTT. Full variable domain (rest looked up from reference TRBV25-1 and TRBJ1-3): EADIYQTPRYLVIGTGKKITLECSQTMGHDKMYWYQQDPGMELHLIHYSYGVNSTEKGDLSSESTVSRIRTEHFPLTLESARPSHTSQYLCASSDRGSGNTIYFGEGSWLTVV.

This chain connects TRBV5-4 to TRBJ2-5; 13 bases align to TRBD2. V was pared by 3 bases and J by 2 bases, with 7 bases of the junction left unmatched. The CDR3 runs 17 residues. Germline V gives CDR1 SGHNT, CDR2 YYREEE (reference sequence). The CDR3 coding sequence is TGTGCCAGCAGCTCAATCGGACTAGCGGGGGAACAAGAGACCCAGTACTTC. This codes for CASSSIGLAGEQETQYF.

This clone has a single count. The chain employs TRBV4-1 and TRBJ2-1; 8 positions agree with TRBD1. The V gene's germline CDR1 is MGHRA and CDR2 YSYEKL. Germline trimming cut 4 bases from V and 5 bases from J; bases unmatched to any gene: 7. The CDR3 sequence is 15 residues long. The CDR3 DNA sequence: TGCGCCAGCAGCCTCTCATCGACAGGGGACAATGAGCAGTTCTTC. Protein sequence: CASSLSSTGDNEQFF.

The J gene is TRBJ2-1, the V gene TRBV2; D perhaps matches TRBD2 (6 bases). Trimming pared 1 base from V and 8 bases from J, leaving 9 bases between. This CDR3 spans 13 amino acids. Per germline, CDR1 SNHLY and CDR2 FYNNEI. The DNA for the CDR3 is TGTGCCAGCAGTGAAGGGCGGGATTATGAGCAGTTCTTC. Translation gives CASSEGRDYEQFF.

The rearrangement joins TRBV19 to TRBJ1-2; the D is unclear. Per germline, CDR1 LNHDA and CDR2 SQIVND (reference sequence). The V end lost 6 bases, the J end lost 1 base, and 12 bases lay between the germline ends. This CDR3 contains 14 residues. This CDR3 reads CASSAGGSNYGYTF. As DNA, the CDR3 is TGTGCCAGTAGCGCCGGCGGCAGTAACTATGGCTACACCTTC.

The rearrangement joins TRBV4-1 to TRBJ1-2; TRBD1 matches 7 bases. V shed 6 bases, J shed 3 bases, and the junction held 7 bases outside the gene matches. The CDR3 contains 14 residues. The germline V gene has CDR1 MGHRA and CDR2 YSYEKL. The CDR3 sequence is CASSTGVRDYGYTF. CDR3 DNA sequence: TGCGCCAGCAGTACAGGGGTGAGGGACTATGGCTACACCTTC.

V gene TRBV6-1 combines with J gene TRBJ2-3; 8 bases are a match to TRBD1. There are 14 residues in the CDR3. With 7 bases clipped from V and 1 base from J, the junction kept 4 bases outside the gene matches. Per the germline V gene, CDR1 is MNHNS and CDR2 is SASEGT. The CDR3 here is CASTPGQGTDTQYF. In nucleotides, the CDR3 is TGTGCCAGCACCCCGGGACAGGGCACAGATACGCAGTATTTT.

This clone has a handful of counts. The chain employs TRBV5-6 and TRBJ2-3; D may be TRBD2 (5 bases). CDR3 length equals 15 residues. V dropped 0 bases and J dropped 1 base, with 9 bases sitting between them. Germline V gene data show CDR1 as SGHDT and CDR2 as YYEEEE. The CDR3 region has the DNA TGTGCCAGCAGCTTGGGCGGGCCCCGCACAGATACGCAGTATTTT. As protein: CASSLGGPRTDTQYF.

V and J are TRBV4-3 and TRBJ2-3; weak D call: TRBD2 (5 bases). Germline CDR1 LGHNA, CDR2 YSLEER. This CDR3 region has 16 residues. Deletions cut 4 bases from V and 5 bases from J, with 19 bases between. CDR3 in amino acids: CASSLSVRGDVDTQYF. CDR3 bases: TGCGCCAGCAGCCTCAGCGTACGGGGAGATGTAGATACGCAGTATTTT.

Only a few counts were recorded for this clone. The chain employs TRBV2 and TRBJ1-1, with a weak D call TRBD1 (5 bases). The CDR3 has 15 residues. Trimming removed 5 bases from V and 0 bases from J, with 13 bases in between. In germline, CDR1 is SNHLY, CDR2 FYNNEI. The CDR3 region is CASSPLGRVNTEAFF. For the CDR3, the DNA is TGTGCCAGCAGTCCACTGGGCAGGGTGAACACTGAAGCTTTCTTT.

This clone was counted a few times. CDR3 residues: CASSSRVANTEAFF. CDR3 DNA: TGTGCCAGCAGTTCCAGGGTAGCGAACACTGAAGCTTTCTTT. V is TRBV5-6 and J is TRBJ1-1; D is possibly TRBD1 (5 bases). The CDR3 is 14 residues long. CDR1 is SGHDT and CDR2 is YYEEEE in the germline V gene. V was shortened by 5 bases and J by 1 base, with 12 bases between the two germline ends.

J is TRBJ2-5 and V is TRBV5-8, with a tentative D call TRBD1 (6 bases). The CDR3 loop spans 14 amino acids. V was trimmed by 0 bases and J by 4 bases, leaving 10 bases between them. Per the germline V gene, CDR1 is SGHTS and CDR2 is YDEGEE. CDR3 amino acids: CASSLVQGSETQYF. As DNA, the CDR3 is TGTGCCAGCAGCTTGGTTCAGGGGTCAGAGACCCAGTACTTC.

V and J are TRBV4-1 and TRBJ2-7; TRBD2 matches 10 bases. There are 14 residues in the CDR3. V dropped 5 bases and J dropped 3; count of bases not matched to a gene: 4. Germline V gene sequence: CDR1 MGHRA, CDR2 YSYEKL. This CDR3 is CASSSLAGSYEQYF. The CDR3, as DNA: TGCGCCAGCAGCTCACTAGCGGGGAGCTACGAGCAGTACTTC.

The chain uses TRBV2 and TRBJ1-1; possibly TRBD1 for D (5 bases). Trimming took off 6 bases at V and 8 bases at J, with 10 bases between the two ends. The CDR3 extends over 11 amino acids. Germline V gene data show CDR1 as SNHLY and CDR2 as FYNNEI. CDR3 nucleotide sequence: TGTGCCAGCAGGGGGGGGGTCGAAGCTTTCTTT. As protein: CASRGGVEAFF.

This chain uses TRBV19 with TRBJ1-2; 7 positions match TRBD1. V lost 5 bases to trimming and J lost 5 bases; unmatched junction nucleotides: 8. The germline CDR1 and CDR2 sequences are LNHDA and SQIVND (reference sequence). CDR3 length: 14 amino acids. Here the CDR3 DNA reads TGTGCCAGTAGTCTACGGGACAGACCTTATGGCTACACCTTC. Translating it yields CASSLRDRPYGYTF.

V usage is TRBV19 and J usage is TRBJ2-3; the D is unclear. Per germline, CDR1 LNHDA and CDR2 SQIVND (reference sequence). The CDR3 is 14 residues long. V lost 4 bases to trimming and J lost 12 bases, with 20 bases between them. Written as DNA, the CDR3 is TGTGCCAGTAGTACCTCCATTACAAGCGCTACCCAGTATTTT. As protein: CASSTSITSATQYF.

V gene TRBV5-1 combines with J gene TRBJ2-3, with TRBD1 identical over 7 bases. The CDR3 is 15 residues long. Germline V gives CDR1 SGHRS, CDR2 YFSETQ. Losses at the gene ends were 0 bases for V and 5 bases for J; bases not matched to a gene: 6. For the CDR3, the DNA is TGCGCCAGCAGCTTGGCGCAGGGGGTTGGAGATACGCAGTATTTT. Amino acid sequence: CASSLAQGVGDTQYF.